This T cell receptor (beta chain) was identified in a study of cytomegalovirus exposure and HLA in healthy donors. General study results and limits: Exclusion as indistinguishable affected some V segments, including TRBV6-2 and TRBV6-3. When the data were analyzed later, several of the most significant clusters appeared to be linked to common viral pathogens. CMV serostatus was the sole immune exposure data available.

The primer mix had 60 Vbeta and 13 Jbeta primers. This table comes from immunoSEQ multiplex PCR, and its TCRdb copy is limited to in-frame clones, with some not included. The sample's table shows 150,000 to 200,000 clones. Comments on this clone: Its target is not known.

The CDR3 contains 16 residues. The V gene's germline CDR1 is SGHAT and CDR2 FQNNGV. With 5 bases removed from V and 8 bases from J, the gap between germline ends came to 21 bases. The sequence came from a man aged 25 to 45 in good health and CMV-seronegative. Sequenced: PBMCs. The genes are TRBV11-2 and TRBJ1-4; D is possibly TRBD1 (6 bases). CDR3: CASSRERGREEEKLFF. DNA for the CDR3: TGTGCCAGCAGCAGAGAGAGGGGGAGAGAGGAGGAAAAACTGTTTTTT.